The 27 T cell receptor beta chains listed next were all sequenced from one sample in a study of T cells in localized non-small cell lung cancer. Libraries were prepared by immunoSEQ multiplex PCR; TCRdb keeps only in-frame clonotypes and omits some of them. The sample includes approximately 49,000 clones, around 77% seen only once; the top ten take roughly a sixth. The sequencing here drew on peripheral blood, taken before any cancer treatment. These receptors were taken from a man aged 35 to 69 with stage I squamous cell lung carcinoma.

The chain recombines TRBV7-3 with TRBJ2-2; no firm D call. Germline V CDR1 and CDR2: SGHTA, FQGTGA. V dropped 1 base and J dropped 4 bases, with 7 bases sitting between them. The CDR3 has 14 residues. The CDR3 here is CASSLIHATGELFF. The CDR3 DNA follows: TGTGCCAGCAGCTTAATTCACGCCACCGGGGAGCTGTTTTTT.

The CDR3 bases are TGTGCCAGCAGGTCGAGTCAGGGGGCGTCCGAGCAGTACTTC. Translation gives CASRSSQGASEQYF. The gene calls are TRBV28 and TRBJ2-7, with 8 positions matching TRBD1. Germline-derived CDR1 and CDR2 are MDHEN and SYDVKM. The CDR3 contains 14 residues. J was trimmed by 6 bases and V by 6 bases; bases with no gene match: 10.

This clone was observed once. The gene calls are TRBV7-3 and TRBJ2-1; D not certain. Between the trimmed V and J ends, which lost 4 bases and 4 bases, there was a span of 14 bases. There are 15 residues in the CDR3. The germline gives CDR1 SGHTA, CDR2 FQGTGA. CDR3 residues: CASSSSPSTYNEQFF. The CDR3 DNA sequence: TGTGCCAGCAGCTCCTCCCCCTCGACTTACAATGAGCAGTTCTTC.

This clone showed up just once. CDR3 sequence reads: CASSPPGSKNIQYF. The CDR3 DNA is TGTGCCAGCAGCCCCCCCGGCAGTAAAAACATTCAGTACTTC. The chain carries TRBV7-9 and TRBJ2-4, with D unresolved. Germline V gene sequence: CDR1 SEHNR, CDR2 FQNEAQ (reference sequence). The ends were cut back, 5 bases at V and 4 bases at J, with 12 bases in the middle. This CDR3 spans 14 amino acids.

This chain joins TRBV19 and TRBJ1-2; 9 bases line up with TRBD1. Germline CDR1 reads LNHDA; CDR2 reads SQIVND (reference sequence). V lost 4 bases, J lost 7 bases, and 7 bases stayed unmatched. This CDR3 region has 14 residues. This chain's CDR3 is CASSTGQGPSGYTF. CDR3 in DNA: TGTGCCAGTAGTACGGGACAGGGTCCCTCTGGCTACACCTTC.

V is TRBV7-6 and J is TRBJ2-1, with TRBD2 as a possible D gene (7 bases). CDR3 length equals 16 residues. Trimming took off 10 bases at V and 2 bases at J, with 21 bases between the two ends. Looked up from germline, CDR1 is SGHVS and CDR2 is FNYEAQ. CDR3 residues: CAIVVLGGPPYNEQFF. CDR3 in DNA: TGTGCCATAGTAGTATTGGGGGGGCCCCCCTACAATGAGCAGTTCTTC.

The V call is TRBV28, the J call TRBJ1-5; 7 nucleotides match TRBD1. Trimming at V came to 7 bases and at J to 7 bases, leaving 7 bases not matched to a gene. CDR1 MDHEN and CDR2 SYDVKM come from the germline V gene. This CDR3 comprises 13 residues. CDR3 nucleotides: TGTGCCAGCAAGACAGGGACGTACCAGCCCCAGCATTTT. This gives the protein CASKTGTYQPQHF.

This clone was observed a few times. V gene TRBV4-1 combines with J gene TRBJ1-1, with no clear D. The CDR3 totals 12 residues. Germline CDR1 MGHRA, CDR2 YSYEKL. V shed 4 bases and J shed 8 bases, with 11 bases lying between them. Written as DNA, the CDR3 is TGCGCCAGCAGCCTCCAGCCAGGAGAAGCTTTCTTT. Protein sequence: CASSLQPGEAFF.

This clone turned up a few times. The V gene is TRBV6-5, the J gene TRBJ1-1; D not certain. CDR3 length equals 12 residues. The germline V and J ends were trimmed by 7 bases and 8 bases, with 14 bases remaining between them. The germline V gene has CDR1 MNHEY and CDR2 SVGAGI. The CDR3 DNA sequence: TGTGCCAGCATTCCTGGGGAACTCGAAGCTTTCTTT. It specifies CASIPGELEAFF.

This chain joins TRBV5-1 and TRBJ2-5, with D hard to call. Germline CDR1 and CDR2: SGHRS and YFSETQ. Trimming pared 0 bases from V and 0 bases from J, leaving 12 bases between. This CDR3 is 16 amino acids long. Here the CDR3 reads CASSLGPRGNQETQYF. CDR3 coding DNA: TGCGCCAGCAGCTTGGGTCCCAGAGGAAACCAAGAGACCCAGTACTTC.

This chain uses TRBV7-2 with TRBJ2-3; the D gene is possibly TRBD2 (6 bases). Germline CDR1 is SGHTA and CDR2 is FQGNSA. The V and J ends lost 8 bases and 0 bases respectively, with 9 bases between them. This CDR3 region has 13 residues. The chain's CDR3 is CASGSGSTDTQYF. The CDR3 nucleotides are TGTGCCAGCGGCAGCGGGAGCACAGATACGCAGTATTTT. The full variable domain, with the rest looked up from reference TRBV7-2 and TRBJ2-3, is GAGVSQSPSNKVTEKGKDVELRCDPISGHTALYWYRQSLGQGLEFLIYFQGNSAPDKSGLPSDRFSAERTGGSVSTLTIQRTQQEDSAVYLCASGSGSTDTQYFGPGTRLTVL.

The chain combines TRBV11-2 with TRBJ2-7; a weak D match, TRBD1 (6 bases). The CDR3 loop spans 13 amino acids. V lost 5 bases and J 1 base, leaving 9 bases between the germline ends. The germline V gene encodes CDR1 SGHAT and CDR2 FQNNGV. This CDR3 reads CASSLGTSYEQYF. The CDR3 DNA is TGTGCCAGCAGCCTCGGGACATCCTACGAGCAGTACTTC.

This clone was counted once. The chain is built from TRBV19 and TRBJ1-1; D remains ambiguous. Trimming shortened V by 3 bases and J by 8 bases, and 10 bases separated the two germline ends. The germline CDR1 and CDR2 sequences are LNHDA and SQIVND (reference sequence). The CDR3 contains 12 residues. The CDR3 here is CASSIRGGEAFF. CDR3 nucleotide sequence: TGTGCCAGTAGTATCCGGGGAGGCGAAGCTTTCTTT.

The V and J genes are TRBV30 and TRBJ2-3; 13 positions match TRBD2. CDR1 GTSNPN and CDR2 SVGIG come from the germline V gene (reference sequence). Trimming removed 4 bases from V and 1 base from J; junction bases left unmatched: 5. This CDR3 is 16 amino acids long. The CDR3 protein is CAWTPGLAGGTDTQYF. The CDR3 coding sequence is TGTGCCTGGACTCCAGGACTAGCGGGGGGCACAGATACGCAGTATTTT.

V is TRBV5-5 and J is TRBJ2-1; TRBD2 is a possible D gene (6 bases). Between the trimmed V and J ends, which lost 5 bases and 0 bases, there was a span of 15 bases. The CDR3 loop spans 16 amino acids. Per the germline V gene, CDR1 is SGHKS and CDR2 is YYEKEE (reference sequence). CDR3 DNA sequence: TGTGCCAGCAGAGGCGGAGGGCTTATCTCCTACAATGAGCAGTTCTTC. Its protein product is CASRGGGLISYNEQFF.

The rearrangement joins TRBV6-4 to TRBJ1-4; no definite D call. Trimming removed 2 bases at V and 8 bases at J, with 21 bases between. This CDR3 comprises 17 residues. Germline CDR1 MRHNA, CDR2 SNTAGT. CDR3 in amino acids: CASSDKREAIRNEKLFF. CDR3 nucleotides: TGTGCCAGCAGTGACAAAAGGGAGGCCATAAGGAACGAAAAACTGTTTTTT.

CDR3 in DNA: TGTGCCAGCAGCTCTCCCCGACAGCCTTACAAAAACATTCAGTACTTC. Translating gives CASSSPRQPYKNIQYF. The rearrangement uses TRBV7-9 and TRBJ2-4; a weak D match, TRBD1 (5 bases). Germline-derived CDR1 and CDR2 are SEHNR and FQNEAQ (reference sequence). V lost 4 bases and J lost 3, with 16 bases in between. The CDR3 runs to 16 residues.

V is TRBV19 and J is TRBJ2-7; TRBD1 matches at 8 bases. V lost 7 bases, J lost 0 bases, and 11 bases stayed unmatched. CDR1 and CDR2 from the germline V gene are LNHDA and SQIVND (reference sequence). The CDR3 covers 16 residues. CDR3: CASTPTGQGFSYEQYF. In DNA, the CDR3 is TGTGCCAGTACCCCCACCGGACAGGGATTCTCCTACGAGCAGTACTTC.

The chain links TRBV19 to TRBJ2-7; D could derive from TRBD1 or TRBD2 (5 bases each). The CDR3 is 13 amino acids. The germline V gene has CDR1 LNHDA and CDR2 SQIVND (reference sequence). V lost 7 bases to trimming and J lost 5 bases, with 15 bases between them. CDR3 region: CASKGPLTHEQYF. In DNA, the CDR3 is TGTGCCAGTAAGGGACCCCTAACCCACGAGCAGTACTTC. The full variable domain, with the rest looked up from reference TRBV19 and TRBJ2-7, is DGGITQSPKYLFRKEGQNVTLSCEQNLNHDAMYWYRQDPGQGLRLIYYSQIVNDFQKGDIAEGYSVSREKKESFPLTVTSAQKNPTAFYLCASKGPLTHEQYFGPGTRLTVT.

This rearrangement joins TRBV19 to TRBJ2-4; a possible D gene is TRBD1 (5 bases). This CDR3 comprises 16 residues. Per germline, CDR1 LNHDA and CDR2 SQIVND (reference sequence). The ends were cut back, 4 bases at V and 0 bases at J, with 13 bases in the middle. The CDR3 reads CASSRGIGLAKNIQYF. As DNA, the CDR3 is TGTGCCAGTAGTAGGGGCATTGGATTAGCCAAAAACATTCAGTACTTC.

The CDR3 DNA follows: TGTGCCAGCAGCTCCGGACTAGCGGGGGGCCCAGAGACCCAGTACTTC. Its translation: CASSSGLAGGPETQYF. The chain couples TRBV11-2 to TRBJ2-5; 14 bases agree with TRBD2. Germline V gene lookup returns CDR1 SGHAT and CDR2 FQNNGV. The J segment lost 4 bases and the V segment lost 4 bases, leaving 5 bases of the junction unmatched. The CDR3 covers 16 residues.

The V call is TRBV28, the J call TRBJ1-5; 8 bases match TRBD1. This CDR3 region has 15 residues. V lost 8 bases to trimming and J lost 4 bases; unmatched junction nucleotides: 10. Per the germline V gene, CDR1 is MDHEN and CDR2 is SYDVKM. CDR3 in amino acids: CASFEGQVRNQPQHF. In DNA form, the CDR3 reads TGTGCCAGCTTTGAGGGACAGGTGAGGAATCAGCCCCAGCATTTT.

V and J are TRBV30 and TRBJ1-5; possibly TRBD1 for D (5 bases). V was clipped by 6 bases and J by 1 base, with 7 bases between them. The CDR3 spans 12 residues. Germline assignment: CDR1 GTSNPN and CDR2 SVGIG (reference sequence). The CDR3: CACRVSNQPQHF. The DNA for the CDR3 is TGTGCCTGCAGGGTGAGCAATCAGCCCCAGCATTTT.

This clone was picked up a small number of times. This chain uses TRBV5-4 with TRBJ2-3; 14 bases line up with TRBD2. Germline lookup yields CDR1 SGHNT and CDR2 YYREEE (reference sequence). The CDR3 has 15 residues. Unmatched junction bases numbered 3, after V lost 4 bases and J lost 5 bases. CDR3 nucleotides: TGTGCCAGCAGCCCGGGACTAGCGGGGGTAGATACGCAGTATTTT. This sequence encodes CASSPGLAGVDTQYF.

This chain connects TRBV2 to TRBJ1-4; 8 nucleotides line up with TRBD1. This CDR3 region has 16 residues. The germline gives CDR1 SNHLY, CDR2 FYNNEI. With V trimmed by 6 bases and J by 0 bases, 6 bases remained unmatched. This chain's CDR3 is CASSKDRVATNEKLFF. For the CDR3, the DNA is TGTGCCAGCAGCAAGGACAGGGTCGCAACTAATGAAAAACTGTTTTTT.

The chain employs TRBV6-1 and TRBJ1-1, with D unclear. From germline, CDR1 is MNHNS and CDR2 SASEGT. V lost 4 bases and J lost 0, with 6 bases in between. This CDR3 contains 13 residues. CDR3 nucleotides: TGTGCCAGCAGTGGTCAATTGAACACTGAAGCTTTCTTT. Translating it yields CASSGQLNTEAFF.

There are a few counts of this clone. CDR3 region: CASSPQGPGNQPQHF. As DNA, the CDR3 is TGTGCCAGTAGTCCCCAGGGGCCTGGCAATCAGCCCCAGCATTTT. The gene calls are TRBV19 and TRBJ1-5; D possibly corresponds to TRBD1 (6 bases). V lost 5 bases and J 2 bases, leaving 13 bases between the germline ends. The V gene's germline CDR1 is LNHDA and CDR2 SQIVND (reference sequence). The CDR3 extends over 15 amino acids.